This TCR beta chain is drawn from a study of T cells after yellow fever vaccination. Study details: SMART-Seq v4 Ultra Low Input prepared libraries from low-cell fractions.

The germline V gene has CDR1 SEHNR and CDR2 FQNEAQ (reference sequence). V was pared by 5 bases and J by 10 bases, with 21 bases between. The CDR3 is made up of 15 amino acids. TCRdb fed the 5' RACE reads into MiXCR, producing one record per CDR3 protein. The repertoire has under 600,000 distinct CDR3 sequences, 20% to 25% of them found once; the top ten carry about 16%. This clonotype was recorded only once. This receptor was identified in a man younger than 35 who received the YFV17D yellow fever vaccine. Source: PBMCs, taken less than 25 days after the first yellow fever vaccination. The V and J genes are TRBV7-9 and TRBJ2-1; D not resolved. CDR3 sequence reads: CASSPHIGPSLEQFF. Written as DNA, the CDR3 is TGTGCCAGCAGCCCACACATAGGCCCGAGCCTGGAGCAGTTCTTC.